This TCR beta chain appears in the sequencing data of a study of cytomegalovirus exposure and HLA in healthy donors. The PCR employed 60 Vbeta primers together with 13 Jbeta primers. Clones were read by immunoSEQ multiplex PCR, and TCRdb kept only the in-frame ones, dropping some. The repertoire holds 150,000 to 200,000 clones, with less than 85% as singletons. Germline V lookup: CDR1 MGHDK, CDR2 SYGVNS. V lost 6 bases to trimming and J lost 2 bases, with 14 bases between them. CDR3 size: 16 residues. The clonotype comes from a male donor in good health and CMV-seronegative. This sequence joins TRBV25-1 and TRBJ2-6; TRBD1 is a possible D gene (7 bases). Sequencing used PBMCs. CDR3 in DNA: TGTGCCAGCAGCCAAGCAGGGGGGACTGGGGCCAACGTCCTGACTTTC. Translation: CASSQAGGTGANVLTF.